This T cell receptor (beta chain) was recovered during a study of Tregs in tolerant kidney transplant recipients. This CDR3 is built from 15 residues. Germline V CDR1 and CDR2: SGHAT, FQNNGV. V shed 4 bases, J shed 5 bases, and the junction held 4 bases outside the gene matches. About this clone itself: The antigen remains undetermined.

Assay used: immunoSEQ multiplex PCR; TCRdb lists only in-frame clones, some missing. The sample has 200,000 to 300,000 clones, approximately 83% seen once. The study, taken as a whole, reports: Few patients were studied, so findings need validation in larger groups. Activated donor B cell expansion appeared to reveal the most relevant donor-specific TCRbeta repertoire.

Unstimulated Tregs (CD4+CD25+CD127-) and CD4+CD25- non-Tregs were sorted from PBMCs. Sample: CD4+ T cells from blood. This clonotype was obtained from a human donor in good health. The rearrangement links TRBV11-2 to TRBJ1-6; 8 bases map to TRBD1. CDR3 bases: TGTGCCAGCAGCTCAAACAGGGGGGATAATTCACCCCTCCACTTT. This sequence encodes CASSSNRGDNSPLHF.